The clone carrying this TCR beta chain was seen a single time. The sample is drawn from a study of blood T cell repertoires in COVID-19. Across the study: COVID-19 samples, acute and convalescent, were from the United States, Italy and Spain. T cells, B-cell-depleted T cells, or PBMCs supplied cDNA or gDNA.

In the original workflow: Reference gene primer amplification yielded estimated nucleated cell counts. TCRdb's copy holds only in-frame clones and misses some; the assay was immunoSEQ multiplex PCR. V, J and clone size are taken as reported in that table, and D and trimming were inferred from the DNA itself. The sample shows about 260,000 clones, less than 90% of them seen only once. Germline CDR1 SGDLS, CDR2 YYNGEE. This CDR3 is built from 14 residues. Between the trimmed V and J ends, which lost 2 bases and 2 bases, there was a span of 10 bases. This TCR was sampled from a man aged 25-45 years with active or convalescent COVID-19. The rearrangement links TRBV9 to TRBJ1-2; a possible D gene is TRBD1 (6 bases). Sequenced input: peripheral blood. The CDR3 region has the DNA TGTGCCAGCAGCGTTAGCAGGGGAAACTATGGCTACACCTTC. Encoded protein: CASSVSRGNYGYTF. Using reference TRBV9 and TRBJ1-2 for the parts outside the CDR3, the full variable domain is DSGVTQTPKHLITATGQRVTLRCSPRSGDLSVYWYQQSLDQGLQFLIQYYNGEERAKGNILERFSAQQFPDLHSELNLSSLELGDSALYFCASSVSRGNYGYTFGSGTRLTVV.